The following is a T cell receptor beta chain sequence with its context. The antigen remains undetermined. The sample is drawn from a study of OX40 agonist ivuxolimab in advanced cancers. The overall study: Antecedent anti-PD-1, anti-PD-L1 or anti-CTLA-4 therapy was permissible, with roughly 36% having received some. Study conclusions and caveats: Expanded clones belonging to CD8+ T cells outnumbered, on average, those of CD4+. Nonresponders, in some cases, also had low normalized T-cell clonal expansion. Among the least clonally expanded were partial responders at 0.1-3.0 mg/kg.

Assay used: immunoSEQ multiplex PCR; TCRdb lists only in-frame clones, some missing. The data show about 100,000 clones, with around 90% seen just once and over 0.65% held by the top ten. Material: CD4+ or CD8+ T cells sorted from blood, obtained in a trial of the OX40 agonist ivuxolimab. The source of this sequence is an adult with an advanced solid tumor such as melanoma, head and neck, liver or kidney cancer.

The CDR3 sequence is CASTRTGTQETQYF. Written as DNA, the CDR3 is TGTGCCAGCACCCGGACAGGAACACAAGAGACCCAGTACTTC. The V call is TRBV9, the J call TRBJ2-5; 7 nucleotides line up with TRBD1. The J segment lost 2 bases and the V segment lost 6 bases, leaving 7 bases of the junction unmatched. CDR1 is SGDLS, CDR2 YYNGEE, per germline. The CDR3 loop spans 14 amino acids.